Presented here are 8 T cell receptor beta chains from one specimen sequenced in a study of cytomegalovirus exposure and HLA in healthy donors. With 60 Vbeta and 13 Jbeta primers, the PCR was carried out. Using immunoSEQ multiplex PCR, the repertoire was profiled, and TCRdb retains in-frame clones only, with some absent. The sample contains more than 85,000 clones, roughly four fifths of which appear only once. Sequencing used PBMCs. These receptors were taken from a woman aged 30 to 39 in good health and CMV-seronegative.

The V and J genes are TRBV20-1 and TRBJ2-1; D might be TRBD2 (6 bases). The CDR3 covers 11 residues. With 6 bases removed from V and 10 bases from J, the gap between germline ends came to 13 bases. Germline CDR1 reads DFQATT; CDR2 reads SNEGSKA (reference sequence). In DNA, the CDR3 is TGCAGTGCCCAACTAGCTTACGAGCAGTTCTTC. This translates into CSAQLAYEQFF.

This clone was counted only a few times. The chain joins TRBV15 to TRBJ1-5; TRBD1 agrees at 8 bases. This CDR3 spans 16 amino acids. CDR1 and CDR2 (germline): LNHNV, YYDKDF (reference sequence). J lost 5 bases, V lost 5 bases, and 11 bases had no gene match. As DNA, the CDR3 is TGTGCCACCAGCGTAGGGAGCAGGGGGCTGGATCAGCCCCAGCATTTT. Translated: CATSVGSRGLDQPQHF. Variable domain in full (rest from reference TRBV15 and TRBJ1-5): DAMVIQNPRYQVTQFGKPVTLSCSQTLNHNVMYWYQQKSSQAPKLLFHYYDKDFNNEADTPDNFQSRRPNTSFCFLDIRSPGLGDTAMYLCATSVGSRGLDQPQHFGDGTRLSIL.

V is TRBV11-1 and J is TRBJ2-5; a possible D gene is TRBD2 (5 bases). V was cut by 2 bases and J by 5 bases, with 12 bases left in between. The germline V gene has CDR1 SGHAT and CDR2 FQDESV (reference sequence). This CDR3 has 14 amino acids. The CDR3 coding sequence is TGTGCCAGCAGCTTACGGCTAGCTGCGGAGACCCAGTACTTC. Translated: CASSLRLAAETQYF.

This chain connects TRBV18 to TRBJ2-2; no firm D call. Germline-derived CDR1 and CDR2 are KGHSH and LQKENI. Between the trimmed V and J ends, which lost 0 bases and 1 base, there was a span of 6 bases. The CDR3 is made up of 15 amino acids. This chain's CDR3 is CASSPPERNTGELFF. The CDR3, as DNA: TGTGCCAGCTCACCACCGGAGAGGAACACCGGGGAGCTGTTTTTT.

This chain uses TRBV5-4 with TRBJ2-1, with 7 bases fitting TRBD2. The CDR3 has 15 amino acids. Looked up from germline, CDR1 is SGHNT and CDR2 is YYREEE (reference sequence). J lost 2 bases, V lost 3 bases, and 5 bases had no gene match. The CDR3 spells CASSSVAGAYNEQFF. The DNA for the CDR3 is TGTGCCAGCAGCTCCGTCGCGGGAGCCTACAATGAGCAGTTCTTC.

This clone turned up a few times. This chain joins TRBV7-9 and TRBJ2-7; D gene unclear. Germline lookup yields CDR1 SEHNR and CDR2 FQNEAQ (reference sequence). Trimming stripped 3 bases from V and 3 bases from J, with 6 bases between. This CDR3 spans 12 amino acids. In DNA, the CDR3 is TGTGCCAGCAGCTTTCTATACTACGAGCAGTACTTC. Translating it yields CASSFLYYEQYF.

The genes are TRBV9 and TRBJ1-1, with 7 nucleotides matching TRBD1. Germline CDR1 and CDR2: SGDLS and YYNGEE. The CDR3 is 13 amino acids. V was clipped by 3 bases and J by 4 bases; unmatched bases: 3. CDR3: CASSEGDSTEAFF. The CDR3 DNA sequence: TGTGCCAGCAGCGAGGGGGACAGCACTGAAGCTTTCTTT.

This clone has more than one count but fewer than ten. This chain joins TRBV13 and TRBJ1-5, with no clear D. CDR1 PRHDT and CDR2 FYEKMQ come from the germline V gene (reference sequence). The V end lost 1 base, the J end lost 9 bases, and 7 bases lay between the germline ends. This CDR3 contains 12 residues. The CDR3 nucleotides are TGTGCCAGCAGCTTAGCCCGGGGGCCCCAGCATTTT. As protein: CASSLARGPQHF.